The T cell receptor (beta chain) under discussion was sequenced for a study of identifying expanded T cells in peripheral blood (dated by TCRdb to 2018 to 2020). Study-level background: Separate aliquots of the same genomic DNA pool were sequenced to produce technical replicates, and four replicates were compared in pairs.

As regards this clone: Its cognate antigen has yet to be identified. Qualities for individual bases were not recorded, and no much larger clone is one base off.

Study-wide findings and limitations: The beta-binomial model significantly reduced the number of clones called differentially abundant and the false-positive rate across all healthy-donor time intervals. Across all healthy donors, variance in clone template counts between approximately two-week samples was found to increase significantly with total template count. The binomial model flagged approximately 1.2 differentially abundant clones between technical replicates, compared with 15 to 17 over two weeks and 18 to 20 over about four weeks. The authors expected that over much longer intervals, such as months to years, biological variance in healthy repertoires might increase even further.

The immunoSEQ Assay, which uses bias-controlled multiplex PCR amplification of genomic DNA, was used to profile TCRbeta CDR3 regions. The authors' pipeline ran thus. To quantify the absolute abundance of each unique TCRbeta CDR3 region, the sequences were collapsed and filtered. Differential abundance was tested with a binomial (Fisher-equivalent) model and with a beta-binomial model adding time-dependent variance fitted from healthy donors. Clones with fewer than 5 combined templates were excluded, and clones with Benjamini-Hochberg FDR below 0.01 were called differentially abundant. Using the form v = (b*log(k)+a)^2, the beta-binomial variance was modeled as a function of the total template count across the two samples. This is the immuneACCESS table as TCRdb keeps it, with only in-frame sequences that have V and J called. A part of the clones is gone; compared with another copy, unresolved V genes explain less than half, and the rest is unexplained. D and trimming were read from the DNA, whereas the V and J calls and clone size are those reported in that table. For this sample there are tens of thousands of clones; 75% to 90% appear just once. The leading ten clones occupy approximately 3% of the sample.

Per the germline V gene (reference sequence), SEHNR is the CDR1 and FQNEAQ is the CDR2. After removal of 2 bases from V and 6 bases from J, the junction retains 10 bases not matched to a gene. CDR3 length: 16 amino acids, cysteine to phenylalanine. The only DNA kept is the CDR3, 48 bases in frame from the first base. No immune events, such as infections, were documented for the healthy donors during the collection period. Blood repertoires from healthy donors were used as a training cohort for calibrating time-dependent variance in a beta-binomial model of differential abundance of T-cell clones. The training cohort comprised ten or so healthy donors, 3 female and 7 male. An age range of roughly 29 to 70 years, with an average of approximately 43 years, was recorded for the donors. Whole blood, obtained from a commercial supplier, was collected from each healthy donor at three time points spaced approximately two weeks apart. Genomic DNA was extracted from unsorted whole blood for immunosequencing.

The TCR originated in a person aged 18 to 69 in good health. The source material was blood. This chain joins TRBV7-9 to TRBJ2-3; 8 central nucleotides agree with TRBD1. The base sequence is TGTGCCAGCAGCTTAAAGGCAGGGGGCGAGTGGGATACGCAGTATTTT. The translation is CASSLKAGGEWDTQYF.